Below, 23 T cell receptor beta chains from the same sample are listed, as sequenced in a study of T cells in Graves' hyperthyroidism and ophthalmopathy. The investigators amplified TCR beta CDR3 regions from RNA transcripts. An initial round of RT-PCR targeting the TCR CDR3 relied on the HTBI primer set. TCRdb fed the multiplex PCR reads into MiXCR, producing one record per CDR3 protein. The sample lists roughly 600,000 distinct CDR3 sequences; roughly 14% were seen once. Sequenced input: blood. Receptor source: a woman aged 45-59 years with Graves' ophthalmopathy.

The chain links TRBV5-5 to TRBJ2-7; 10 nucleotides match TRBD2. CDR1 and CDR2 from the germline V gene are SGHKS and YYEKEE (reference sequence). V gave up 2 bases and J gave up 0 bases; unmatched junction bases: 8. CDR3 length equals 17 residues. The CDR3 here is CASSFRLAGVGSYEQYF. In nucleotides, the CDR3 is TGTGCCAGCAGCTTTAGGCTAGCGGGAGTGGGCTCCTACGAGCAGTACTTC.

On this clonotype: One end of the junction varies from germline; a read error may be responsible. The rearrangement uses TRBV6-2 or TRBV6-3 and TRBJ2-1; D is undetermined. The CDR3 consists of 15 residues. Per germline, CDR1 MNHEY and CDR2 SVGEGT. CDR3 protein: CASIGTRSSHNEQFF. In nucleotides, the CDR3 is TGTGCCAGCATAGGTACCCGGAGCTCCCACAATGAGCAGTTCTTC.

There are many counts of this clonotype. This chain connects TRBV27 to TRBJ1-5; D call uncertain. CDR1 and CDR2 from the germline V gene are MNHEY and SMNVEV (reference sequence). V lost 1 base, J lost 3 bases, and 10 bases lay in between. The CDR3 is made up of 15 amino acids. The DNA of the CDR3 is TGTGCCAGCAGTTTATTCGGCAGCACCAATCAGCCCCAGCATTTT. It yields the protein CASSLFGSTNQPQHF.

This clonotype was picked up many times. The chain employs TRBV28 and TRBJ1-2; D is undetermined. This CDR3 region has 15 residues. V was clipped by 6 bases and J by 1 base, with 15 bases between them. The V gene's germline CDR1 is MDHEN and CDR2 SYDVKM. CDR3 in DNA: TGTGCCAGCAGCACAATACAGAATCATAACTATGGCTACACCTTC. This sequence encodes CASSTIQNHNYGYTF.

This clonotype was seen many times. V and J are TRBV7-9 and TRBJ1-2, with D perhaps matching TRBD1 (5 bases). V lost 5 bases, J lost 2 bases, and 15 bases lay in between. There are 15 residues in the CDR3. Germline CDR1 and CDR2: SEHNR and FQNEAQ (reference sequence). CDR3 in amino acids: CASSIGQGGNYGYTF. The CDR3 DNA follows: TGTGCCAGCAGCATTGGACAAGGTGGCAACTATGGCTACACCTTC.

This clonotype appeared a few times. DNA of the CDR3: TGCGCCAGCAGGCAGGGGGAGACCCAGTACTTC. The encoded protein is CASRQGETQYF. This chain connects TRBV4-1 to TRBJ2-5; a possible D gene is TRBD1 (6 bases). The V gene lost 6 bases and the J gene lost 5 bases, with 7 bases spanning the gap. Germline CDR1 is MGHRA and CDR2 is YSYEKL. The CDR3 runs 11 residues.

This clonotype was counted ten times or more. V usage is TRBV7-2 and J usage is TRBJ2-7; weak D call: TRBD2 (5 bases). V was trimmed by 3 bases and J by 6 bases, leaving 6 bases between them. Germline loops: CDR1 SGHTA, CDR2 FQGNSA. The CDR3 is made up of 11 amino acids. CDR3 residues: CASSFGVEQYF. CDR3 nucleotides: TGTGCCAGCAGCTTCGGGGTCGAGCAGTACTTC.

This clonotype was observed a handful of times. The V call is TRBV12-3 or TRBV12-4, the J call TRBJ2-7; 7 positions agree with TRBD2. There are 14 residues in the CDR3. J lost 3 bases, V lost 5 bases, and 7 bases had no gene match. Here the CDR3 reads CASSPRTRFYEQYF. The CDR3 DNA sequence: TGTGCCAGCAGTCCCCGGACTAGATTCTACGAGCAGTACTTC.

This clonotype was seen at least ten times. The chain recombines TRBV28 with TRBJ2-7; no clear D. The CDR3 contains 14 residues. Trimming stripped 2 bases from V and 3 bases from J, with 11 bases between. Germline V CDR1 and CDR2: MDHEN, SYDVKM. CDR3 region: CASSLKGPDYEQYF. CDR3 bases: TGTGCCAGCAGTTTAAAGGGCCCCGACTACGAGCAGTACTTC.

This clonotype was seen repeatedly, ten times or more. J is TRBJ2-2 and V is TRBV20-1; 7 positions match TRBD2. Germline trimming cut 0 bases from V and 4 bases from J; bases unmatched to any gene: 8. Germline V gives CDR1 DFQATT, CDR2 SNEGSKA (reference sequence). CDR3 length: 16 amino acids. In nucleotides, the CDR3 is TGCAGTGCTAGAGATCGTAGGTCGGGAGGCACCGGGGAGCTGTTTTTT. The encoded protein is CSARDRRSGGTGELFF.

This clonotype was picked up many times. The V call is TRBV11-2, the J call TRBJ2-7; D possibly corresponds to TRBD2 (6 bases). Per germline, CDR1 SGHAT and CDR2 FQNNGV. V was shortened by 1 base and J by 0 bases, with 22 bases between the two germline ends. The CDR3 extends over 19 amino acids. The CDR3 region is CASSLGGVLREESSYEQYF. CDR3 coding DNA: TGTGCCAGCAGCTTAGGAGGGGTTTTGAGGGAGGAAAGCTCCTACGAGCAGTACTTC.

The chain uses TRBV11-2 and TRBJ2-7; D remains ambiguous. The germline CDR1 and CDR2 sequences are SGHAT and FQNNGV. The CDR3 runs to 14 residues. Trimming removed 4 bases at V and 1 base at J, with 11 bases between. In DNA, the CDR3 is TGTGCCAGCAGCTACCGGACGGGTTCCTACGAGCAGTACTTC. It encodes CASSYRTGSYEQYF.

This clonotype was seen a few times. The rearrangement joins TRBV7-2 to TRBJ2-3; 10 nucleotides align to TRBD1. With 5 bases clipped from V and 6 bases from J, the junction kept 8 bases outside the gene matches. CDR1 is SGHTA and CDR2 is FQGNSA in the germline V gene. This CDR3 is built from 15 residues. This CDR3 is CASSRPGTGADTQYF. The CDR3 nucleotides are TGTGCCAGCAGCCGTCCCGGGACAGGGGCGGATACGCAGTATTTT.

The chain combines TRBV5-4 with TRBJ2-5, with 10 bases identical to TRBD1. Germline CDR1 reads SGHNT; CDR2 reads YYREEE (reference sequence). The CDR3 is 17 residues long. V shed 5 bases and J 5 bases; nucleotides not matched to a gene: 15. Here the CDR3 DNA reads TGTGCCAGCAGATCCAACTTCGAGACAGGGGGCTCGGAGACCCAGTACTTC. It encodes CASRSNFETGGSETQYF.

This clonotype was observed a handful of times. The rearrangement joins TRBV29-1 to TRBJ2-1; 8 nucleotides line up with TRBD2. After removal of 0 bases from V and 9 bases from J, the junction contained 4 bases not matched to a gene. Germline loops: CDR1 SQVTM, CDR2 ANQGSEA. This CDR3 is 13 amino acids long. CDR3 DNA sequence: TGCAGCGTTGAAGATAGGCTAGCGGGTGAGCAGTTCTTC. Residues: CSVEDRLAGEQFF.

In its sample, this clonotype was seen many times. This chain connects TRBV18 to TRBJ2-1; 11 nucleotides match TRBD2. CDR1 KGHSH and CDR2 LQKENI come from the germline V gene. V shed 2 bases and J 5 bases; nucleotides not matched to a gene: 2. The length of the CDR3 is 15 residues. The CDR3 region is CASSPATSGDNEQFF. The CDR3 DNA is TGTGCCAGCTCACCAGCGACTAGCGGGGACAATGAGCAGTTCTTC.

The chain links TRBV4-1 to TRBJ1-2, with 9 positions matching TRBD1. Germline V gene sequence: CDR1 MGHRA, CDR2 YSYEKL. The trim removed 4 bases at V and 0 bases at J, leaving 15 bases unmatched. The CDR3 length is 19 residues. Here the CDR3 reads CASSLLVGQGFTTNYGYTF. The CDR3, as DNA: TGCGCCAGCAGCCTGTTGGTGGGACAGGGATTTACAACTAACTATGGCTACACCTTC.

This clonotype was counted many times. J is TRBJ2-5 and V is TRBV28; D not resolved. V shed 3 bases and J shed 0 bases, with 5 bases lying between them. Germline values: CDR1 MDHEN, CDR2 SYDVKM. The CDR3 consists of 13 residues. CDR3 bases: TGTGCCAGCAGTTTGCAAAACCAAGAGACCCAGTACTTC. This codes for CASSLQNQETQYF. The full variable domain, rest sourced from reference TRBV28 and TRBJ2-5, is DVKVTQSSRYLVKRTGEKVFLECVQDMDHENMFWYRQDPGLGLRLIYFSYDVKMKEKGDIPEGYSVSREKKERFSLILESASTNQTSMYLCASSLQNQETQYFGPGTRLLVL.

In regard to this clonotype: Since no conserved phenylalanine or tryptophan closes the CDR3, a read error is the likely cause. It is unclear where the CDR3 begins or ends on the DNA, so no DNA is shown, and the CDR3 is as TCRdb lists it. The chain employs TRBV5-1 and TRBJ2-1; TRBD2 is the table's D call and was not checked against the DNA. Per germline, CDR1 SGHRS and CDR2 YFSETQ. The CDR3 spans 14 amino acids, including both terminal residues. Here the CDR3 reads CASSTAPGTSGSSV.

This clonotype was seen a few times. A read error may be the cause here, since a much bigger clone is one base away. This rearrangement joins TRBV4-2 to TRBJ2-1; 12 positions match TRBD2. Germline CDR1 reads LGHNA; CDR2 reads YNFKEQ. The CDR3 length is 14 residues. Unmatched junction bases numbered 1, after V lost 3 bases and J lost 7 bases. The CDR3 here is CASSQTSGRNEQFF. The DNA for the CDR3 is TGTGCCAGCAGCCAGACTAGCGGGAGAAATGAGCAGTTCTTC.

This clonotype was seen a handful of times. This chain links TRBV27 with TRBJ2-1, with a tentative D call TRBD2 (5 bases). The CDR3 extends over 15 amino acids. CDR1 and CDR2 (germline): MNHEY, SMNVEV (reference sequence). V lost 0 bases and J 4 bases, leaving 10 bases between the germline ends. CDR3 nucleotide sequence: TGTGCCAGCAGTTTATCGGGAGAGGCGTACAATGAGCAGTTCTTC. Protein sequence: CASSLSGEAYNEQFF.

This chain uses TRBV27 with TRBJ2-7; 9 bases line up with TRBD2. This CDR3 contains 16 residues. CDR1 is MNHEY and CDR2 is SMNVEV in the germline V gene (reference sequence). J gave up 0 bases and V 5 bases, and 8 bases lay outside the gene matches. The chain's CDR3 is CASSPASGASSYEQYF. In DNA form, the CDR3 reads TGTGCCAGCAGTCCCGCTAGCGGGGCGAGCTCCTACGAGCAGTACTTC.

This clonotype appeared many times. The genes are TRBV6-1 and TRBJ1-4; 7 nucleotides align to TRBD1. The CDR3 is 19 amino acids. The V segment lost 3 bases and the J segment 0 bases; nucleotides outside the gene matches: 13. Germline CDR1 is MNHNS and CDR2 is SASEGT. The CDR3 region is CASSDRRTGEPATNEKLFF. In nucleotides, the CDR3 is TGTGCCAGCAGTGACCGGAGGACAGGCGAACCGGCAACTAATGAAAAACTGTTTTTT.